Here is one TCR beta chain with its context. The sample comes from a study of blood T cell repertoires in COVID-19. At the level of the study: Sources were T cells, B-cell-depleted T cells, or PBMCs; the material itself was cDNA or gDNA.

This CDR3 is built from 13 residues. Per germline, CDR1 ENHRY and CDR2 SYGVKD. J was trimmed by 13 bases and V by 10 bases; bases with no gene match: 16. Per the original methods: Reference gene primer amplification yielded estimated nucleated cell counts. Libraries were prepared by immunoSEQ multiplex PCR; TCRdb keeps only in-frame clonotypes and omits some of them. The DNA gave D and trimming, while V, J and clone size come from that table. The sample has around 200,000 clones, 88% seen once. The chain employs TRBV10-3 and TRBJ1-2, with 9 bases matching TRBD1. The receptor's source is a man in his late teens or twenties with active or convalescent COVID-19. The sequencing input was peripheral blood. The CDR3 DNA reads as TGTGCCACCCAACAGGGGGCCGAGGGTTCGGGCACCTTC. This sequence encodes CATQQGAEGSGTF.